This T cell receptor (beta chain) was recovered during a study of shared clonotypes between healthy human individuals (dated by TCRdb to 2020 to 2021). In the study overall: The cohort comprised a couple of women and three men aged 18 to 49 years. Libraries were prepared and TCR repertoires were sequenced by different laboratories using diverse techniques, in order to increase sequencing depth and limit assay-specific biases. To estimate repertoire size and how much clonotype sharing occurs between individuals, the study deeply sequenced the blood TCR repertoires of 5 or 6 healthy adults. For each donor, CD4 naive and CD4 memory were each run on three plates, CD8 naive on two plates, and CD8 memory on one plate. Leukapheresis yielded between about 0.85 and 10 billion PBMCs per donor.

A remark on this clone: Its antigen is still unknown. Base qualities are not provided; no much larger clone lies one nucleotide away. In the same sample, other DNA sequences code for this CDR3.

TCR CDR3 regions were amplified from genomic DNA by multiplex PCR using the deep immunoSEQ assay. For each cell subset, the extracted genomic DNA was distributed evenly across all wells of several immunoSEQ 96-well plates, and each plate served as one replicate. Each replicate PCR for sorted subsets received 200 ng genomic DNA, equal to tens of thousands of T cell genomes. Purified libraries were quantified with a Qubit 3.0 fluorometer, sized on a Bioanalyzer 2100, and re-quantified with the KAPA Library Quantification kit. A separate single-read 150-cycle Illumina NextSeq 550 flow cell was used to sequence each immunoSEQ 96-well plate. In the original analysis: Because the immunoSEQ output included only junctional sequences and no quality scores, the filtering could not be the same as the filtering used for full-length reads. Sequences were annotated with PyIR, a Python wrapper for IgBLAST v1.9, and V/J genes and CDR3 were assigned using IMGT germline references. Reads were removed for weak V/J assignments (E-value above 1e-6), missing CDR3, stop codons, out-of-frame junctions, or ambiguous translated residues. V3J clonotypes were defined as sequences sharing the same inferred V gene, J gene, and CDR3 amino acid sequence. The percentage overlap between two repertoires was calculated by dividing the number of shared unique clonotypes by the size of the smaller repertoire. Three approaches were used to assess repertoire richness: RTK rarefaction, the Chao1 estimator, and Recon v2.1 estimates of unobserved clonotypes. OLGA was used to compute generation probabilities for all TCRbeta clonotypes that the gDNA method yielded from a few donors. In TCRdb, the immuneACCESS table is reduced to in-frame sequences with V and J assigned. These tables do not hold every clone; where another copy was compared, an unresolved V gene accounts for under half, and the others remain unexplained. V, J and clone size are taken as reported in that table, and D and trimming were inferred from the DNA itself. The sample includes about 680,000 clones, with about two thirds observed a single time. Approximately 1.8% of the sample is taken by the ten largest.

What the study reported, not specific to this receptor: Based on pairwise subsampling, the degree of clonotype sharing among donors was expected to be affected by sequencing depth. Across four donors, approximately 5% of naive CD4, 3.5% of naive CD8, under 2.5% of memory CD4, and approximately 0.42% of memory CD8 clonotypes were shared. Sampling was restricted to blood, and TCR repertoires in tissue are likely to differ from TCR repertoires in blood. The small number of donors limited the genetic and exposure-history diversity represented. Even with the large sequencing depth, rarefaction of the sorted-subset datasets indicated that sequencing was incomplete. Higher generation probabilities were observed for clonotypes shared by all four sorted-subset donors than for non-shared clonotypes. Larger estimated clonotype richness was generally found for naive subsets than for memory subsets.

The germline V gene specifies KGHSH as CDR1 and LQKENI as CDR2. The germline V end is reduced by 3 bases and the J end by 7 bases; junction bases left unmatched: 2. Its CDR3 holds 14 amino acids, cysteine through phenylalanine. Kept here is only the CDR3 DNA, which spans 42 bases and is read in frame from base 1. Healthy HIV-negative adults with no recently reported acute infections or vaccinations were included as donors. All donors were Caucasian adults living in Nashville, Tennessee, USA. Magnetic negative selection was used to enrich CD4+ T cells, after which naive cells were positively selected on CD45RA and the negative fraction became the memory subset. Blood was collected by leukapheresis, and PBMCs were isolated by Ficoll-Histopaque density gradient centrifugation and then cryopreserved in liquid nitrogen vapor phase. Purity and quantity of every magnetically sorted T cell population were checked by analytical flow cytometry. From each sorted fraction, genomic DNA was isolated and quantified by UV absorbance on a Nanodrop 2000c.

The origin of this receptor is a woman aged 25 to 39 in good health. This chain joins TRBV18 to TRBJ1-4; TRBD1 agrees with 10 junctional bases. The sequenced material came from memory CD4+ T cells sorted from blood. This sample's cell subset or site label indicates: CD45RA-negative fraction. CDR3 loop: CASSPGQGSEKLFF. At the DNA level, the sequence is TGTGCCAGCTCACCGGGACAGGGGAGTGAAAAACTGTTTTTT. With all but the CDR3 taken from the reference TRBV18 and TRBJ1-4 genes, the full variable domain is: NAGVMQNPRHLVRRRGQEARLRCSPMKGHSHVYWYRQLPEEGLKFMVYLQKENIIDESGMPKERFSAEFPKEGPSILRIQQVVRGDSAAYFCASSPGQGSEKLFFGSGTQLSVL.